This T cell receptor beta chain came from a study of blood T cell repertoires in COVID-19. The study assigned cohorts using participant-reported clinical history. In the original processing: Reference gene primer amplification yielded estimated nucleated cell counts. The assay was immunoSEQ multiplex PCR, and TCRdb's table has in-frame clones only and misses some. V, J and clone size are taken as reported in that table, and D and trimming were inferred from the DNA itself. The sample records about 170,000 clones, approximately 87% being singletons. Germline V lookup: CDR1 SGHDT, CDR2 YYEEEE. The CDR3 loop spans 15 amino acids. With 4 bases removed from V and 6 bases from J, the gap between germline ends came to 17 bases.

The origin of this receptor is a woman in her 50s who had recovered from COVID-19. Material: PBMCs or T cells enriched from blood (not recorded which). The rearrangement links TRBV5-6 to TRBJ1-5, with a weak D call TRBD1 (6 bases). The CDR3 nucleotides read TGTGCCAGCAGCGCACAGGGTCGTGGCGGTCAGCCCCAGCATTTT. Its translation is CASSAQGRGGQPQHF.